What follows is one TCR beta chain and its context. The target of this receptor is not known. No base quality values were provided; no much bigger clone lies one nucleotide off. Each clonotype received, on average, roughly 9.6x coverage in deep resolution sequencing performed on a MiSeq, where the target depth lay between 1 in 1 million and 1 in 200,000 T cells. The immunoSEQ hsTCRB Kit was used to generate TCR beta libraries. The authors' analysis ran thus. The data were analyzed with ImmunoSEQ Analyzer and ImmunoSEQ Data Assistant, and V, D and J gene assignments followed IMGT definitions. Clonality, which ranges from 0 to 1, was calculated as one minus the normalized Shannon entropy of productive rearrangement frequencies. Only overrepresented clonotypes making up at least 0.05% of each patient's repertoire were included in the public clonotype analysis. Thirteen repertoires from age-matched healthy donors, obtained from immuneACCESS, served as clonality controls. Sourced from immuneACCESS, this table was stored by TCRdb with only in-frame sequences that have V and J called. A share of the clones is absent; for the studies checked, an unresolved V gene accounts for under half, and the remainder has no known explanation. Clone size and V and J calls were adopted from that table, with D and trimming inferred from the DNA. Within this sample are about 160,000 clones, with about four fifths of them counted one time only. The top ten constitute roughly 2% of the sample.

The sample belongs to a study of cytotoxic CD8 clonotypes in ibrutinib-treated CLL listed by TCRdb under 2021. Regarding the complete study: The cohort included around 16 treatment-naive and some 10 relapsed/refractory patients; 17 to 18 were IGHV unmutated. On average, each sample had 255,043 productive templates and 96,000 or so productive rearrangements. Patients were still on ibrutinib when every remission and progressive disease sample was collected. Cryopreserved peripheral blood mononuclear cells were obtained prior to treatment, at the time of response, and at either disease progression or sustained remission. Partial responses were observed in about 24 patients and complete responses in 2; after a median follow-up of roughly 72 months, remission was maintained in 15 or so patients and progression was observed in 12. Longitudinal samples were available for about 30% of the 86 trial participants. Samples at response were collected after a median of about twelve months of treatment, with a range of about 6 to 36 months. Results the study describes overall, beyond this receptor: At baseline, clonality was higher than in age-matched healthy donors and showed a strong correlation with circulating CD8+ T-cell counts. Sampling times were not matched between sustained-remission and progressing patients, and lymph node repertoires were not studied. Public clonotypes were rare and either shrank or stayed stable during treatment, and the rise in clonality at ibrutinib response reflected expansion of private clonotypes. At ibrutinib response clonality went up, during sustained remission it held steady, and at progression it dropped back toward baseline.

Interpreted using the paper, the time point label stands for: approximately 11 months on ibrutinib. For TCR beta library preparation, 1.5 to 2 micrograms of genomic DNA were extracted from the cryopreserved PBMCs. Longitudinal blood samples from CLL patients on ibrutinib monotherapy underwent high-throughput TCR beta sequencing. The patients were enrolled in a single-center, open-label phase 2 trial of ibrutinib monotherapy. The CDR3, from cysteine to phenylalanine, totals 15 residues. The only DNA kept is the CDR3, 45 bases in frame from the first base. V is cut by 5 bases and J by 0 bases, and the space between the germline ends is 11 bases. The germline V gene gives CDR1 as SGHTA and CDR2 as FQGNSA.

The chain couples TRBV7-2 to TRBJ2-1; no D gene call is confident. This receptor was identified in a human donor with chronic lymphocytic leukemia. The material sequenced was PBMCs, taken after 12 months of ibrutinib treatment. At the DNA level, the sequence is TGTGCCAGCAGCCGATACCCGCCCTCCTACAATGAGCAGTTCTTC. Protein translation: CASSRYPPSYNEQFF.